A selection of T cell receptor beta chains follows, all from one sample in a study of T cells expressing NK-cell markers. TCRdb re-called the 5' RACE reads, yielding one record per CDR3 amino acid sequence without DNA. Recorded for this sample: 350,000 to 450,000 distinct CDR3 sequences. The material sequenced was blood T cells: a sorted CD56 or NKG2C T cell subset, CD4+ or CD8+ T cells, or bulk PBMC T cells (not recorded which). The receptors stem from a man aged 18 to 69 in good health. The CDR3 runs from the conserved cysteine through the conserved F or W. Each record gives: J gene, V gene, CDR3 length, CDR3 protein.

j_call: TRBJ2-1
v_call: TRBV6-1
cdr3_length: 17
cdr3_aa: CASSRSPPSGGQNEQFF

j_call: TRBJ2-2
v_call: TRBV5-1
cdr3_length: 17
cdr3_aa: CASSSQSGARGTGELFF

j_call: TRBJ1-2
v_call: TRBV20-1
cdr3_length: 12
cdr3_aa: CSAPDRERGYTF

j_call: TRBJ2-2
v_call: TRBV6-2/TRBV6-3
cdr3_length: 16
cdr3_aa: CASTPPGAMNTGELFF

j_call: TRBJ2-7
v_call: TRBV15
cdr3_length: 14
cdr3_aa: CATSRDRYQGEQYF

j_call: TRBJ2-3
v_call: TRBV5-1
cdr3_length: 16
cdr3_aa: CASSSASRGITDTQYF

j_call: TRBJ2-1
v_call: TRBV7-8
cdr3_length: 11
cdr3_aa: CASTKTGPQFF

j_call: TRBJ2-1
v_call: TRBV5-1
cdr3_length: 15
cdr3_aa: CASSLGSGSYNEQFF

j_call: TRBJ2-7
v_call: TRBV7-9
cdr3_length: 18
cdr3_aa: CASSFIPGQGLSSYEQYF

j_call: TRBJ2-5
v_call: TRBV6-1
cdr3_length: 16
cdr3_aa: CASSPVVEGRKETQYF

j_call: TRBJ1-4
v_call: TRBV18
cdr3_length: 12
cdr3_aa: CASSPKGEKLFF

j_call: TRBJ2-2
v_call: TRBV5-4
cdr3_length: 16
cdr3_aa: CASTPGLADNTGELFF

j_call: TRBJ2-1
v_call: TRBV7-2
cdr3_length: 14
cdr3_aa: CASSFSRAYNEQFF

j_call: TRBJ2-5
v_call: TRBV15
cdr3_length: 17
cdr3_aa: CATSRDRGEDRQETQYF

j_call: TRBJ2-5
v_call: TRBV7-9
cdr3_length: 14
cdr3_aa: CASSLPGDQETQYF

j_call: TRBJ2-3
v_call: TRBV1
cdr3_length: 15
cdr3_aa: CTSSNRDYRTDTQYF

j_call: TRBJ2-7
v_call: TRBV30
cdr3_length: 13
cdr3_aa: CAWARTPPYEQYF

j_call: TRBJ2-1
v_call: TRBV5-1
cdr3_length: 15
cdr3_aa: CASSLDIAGFNEQFF

j_call: TRBJ2-3
v_call: TRBV3-1
cdr3_length: 17
cdr3_aa: CASSQDRVRRWTDTQYF

j_call: TRBJ1-2
v_call: TRBV6-5
cdr3_length: 14
cdr3_aa: CASSSGQINYGYTF

j_call: TRBJ2-1
v_call: TRBV12-3/TRBV12-4
cdr3_length: 15
cdr3_aa: CASRASGQGNNEQFF

j_call: TRBJ1-5
v_call: TRBV2
cdr3_length: 15
cdr3_aa: CASLKGLADNQPQHF

j_call: TRBJ1-1
v_call: TRBV6-4
cdr3_length: 16
cdr3_aa: CASSDFGGYRDTEAFF

j_call: TRBJ2-5
v_call: TRBV5-4
cdr3_length: 14
cdr3_aa: CASSWAGGAETQYF

j_call: TRBJ2-3
v_call: TRBV11-3
cdr3_length: 13
cdr3_aa: CASSFQGTDTQYF